These 16 T cell receptor beta chains share one sample of origin, sequenced in a study of shared clonotypes between healthy human individuals. The data were produced by immunoSEQ multiplex PCR, yet TCRdb's version contains in-frame clones alone and is incomplete. The sample lists around 1,900,000 clones; about 93% were seen once. The naive CD8 subset, CD45RO-negative cells positively selected for CCR7, excluded terminally differentiated effector memory CD45RA+ cells. The specimen was naive CD8+ T cells from PBMCs. The source of these receptors is a young man in good health. Some clones in this sample may be carry-over from other donors' samples.

The table lists this clone with a count of one. The rearrangement joins TRBV5-5 to TRBJ1-1, with D perhaps matching TRBD1 (6 bases). Trimming removed 6 bases at V and 6 bases at J, with 15 bases between. Germline lookup yields CDR1 SGHKS and CDR2 YYEKEE (reference sequence). The CDR3 spans 13 residues. The CDR3 DNA follows: TGTGCCAGCACCCTTGACGGGGGGCCTGAAGCTTTCTTT. Its translation is CASTLDGGPEAFF.

Only a few counts were recorded for this clone. V gene TRBV5-1 combines with J gene TRBJ1-1; 9 bases line up with TRBD1. The CDR3 covers 17 residues. The junction had 9 bases not matched to a gene; V was cut back by 3 bases and J by 0 bases. Germline CDR1 reads SGHRS; CDR2 reads YFSETQ. For the CDR3, the DNA is TGCGCCAGCAGCTGGGGACAGGGACATGGGGTGAACACTGAAGCTTTCTTT. This translates into CASSWGQGHGVNTEAFF.

This chain joins TRBV27 and TRBJ2-7; TRBD2 matches 8 bases. The CDR3 length is 16 residues. Germline-derived CDR1 and CDR2 are MNHEY and SMNVEV (reference sequence). V shed 3 bases and J 3 bases; nucleotides not matched to a gene: 10. The CDR3 protein is CASSLSPGGGNYEQYF. In nucleotides, the CDR3 is TGTGCCAGCAGTTTGTCTCCGGGCGGGGGGAACTACGAGCAGTACTTC.

As concerns this clone: The same CDR3 arises from other DNA sequences in this sample as well. The V and J genes are TRBV5-1 and TRBJ2-7; 11 bases align to TRBD1. Germline V gene sequence: CDR1 SGHRS, CDR2 YFSETQ. CDR3 length: 14 residues. Trimming at V came to 4 bases and at J to 4 bases, leaving 4 bases not matched to a gene. The CDR3 is CASSGGQGAYEQYF. The CDR3 coding sequence is TGCGCCAGCAGCGGTGGACAGGGGGCTTACGAGCAGTACTTC.

This clone was seen just once. The rearrangement links TRBV28 to TRBJ2-7; tentative D call: TRBD1 (6 bases). The CDR3 consists of 14 residues. The V end lost 6 bases, the J end lost 5 bases, and 17 bases lay between the germline ends. Germline values: CDR1 MDHEN, CDR2 SYDVKM. The CDR3 DNA is TGTGCCAGCAGCACCCGGGACATCTTCCACGAGCAGTACTTC. Amino acids: CASSTRDIFHEQYF.

Here the CDR3 DNA reads TGTGCCAGTAAAGGGCCTAGCGGGGGCCGTGTGTGGGATGAGCAGTTCTTC. Its translation is CASKGPSGGRVWDEQFF. The genes are TRBV19 and TRBJ2-1, with TRBD2 matching 10 bases. CDR1 and CDR2 from the germline V gene are LNHDA and SQIVND (reference sequence). CDR3 length equals 17 residues. After removal of 7 bases from V and 8 bases from J, the junction contained 17 bases not matched to a gene.

For this clone: Distinct nucleotide sequences in the sample also encode this CDR3. The chain employs TRBV27 and TRBJ2-2; unclear D gene. The V end was cut by 5 bases, the J end by 4 bases, with 5 bases between. The CDR3 totals 12 residues. CDR1 is MNHEY and CDR2 is SMNVEV in the germline V gene (reference sequence). Here the CDR3 DNA reads TGTGCCAGCAGTCTGAGCACCGGGGAGCTGTTTTTT. Its protein is CASSLSTGELFF.

The gene calls are TRBV7-9 and TRBJ2-6, with 12 bases lining up with TRBD2. The CDR3 contains 18 residues. Per the germline V gene, CDR1 is SEHNR and CDR2 is FQNEAQ (reference sequence). The V and J ends lost 5 bases and 0 bases, in that order; junction bases with no gene match: 5. The CDR3 is CASSPTSGSISGANVLTF. Written as DNA, the CDR3 is TGTGCCAGCAGCCCGACTAGCGGGAGTATCTCTGGGGCCAACGTCCTGACTTTC.

Regarding this clone: Other DNA sequences from this sample encode an identical CDR3 as well. The chain uses TRBV27 and TRBJ2-7; tentative D call: TRBD1 (5 bases). Trimming pared 5 bases from V and 1 base from J, leaving 9 bases between. CDR1 is MNHEY, CDR2 SMNVEV, per germline (reference sequence). This CDR3 has 13 amino acids. This chain's CDR3 is CASSPRVSYEQYF. Here the CDR3 DNA reads TGTGCCAGCAGTCCCAGGGTGTCCTACGAGCAGTACTTC.

The gene calls are TRBV7-9 and TRBJ2-7; TRBD1 matches at 9 bases. The CDR3 runs 15 residues. CDR1 is SEHNR and CDR2 is FQNEAQ in the germline V gene (reference sequence). Trimming took 6 bases from V and 2 from J; bases not matched to a gene: 8. CDR3 in DNA: TGTGCCAGCAGTGCCCCGGGACAGGGAGCCTACGAGCAGTACTTC. Amino acid sequence: CASSAPGQGAYEQYF.

The chain joins TRBV10-3 to TRBJ1-1, with a weak D call TRBD1 (6 bases). Germline V gene lookup returns CDR1 ENHRY and CDR2 SYGVKD. CDR3 length: 11 residues. V was clipped by 5 bases and J by 8 bases, with 9 bases between them. CDR3 residues: CAISQTGEAFF. DNA for the CDR3: TGTGCCATCAGTCAAACAGGGGAAGCTTTCTTT.

The V and J genes are TRBV6-1 and TRBJ2-7; the D is unclear. V was pared by 1 base and J by 3 bases, with 16 bases between. Germline V gene lookup returns CDR1 MNHNS and CDR2 SASEGT. This CDR3 region has 16 residues. CDR3 loop: CASSEVPKQWGYEQYF. The CDR3 region has the DNA TGTGCCAGCAGTGAAGTACCCAAGCAGTGGGGCTACGAGCAGTACTTC.

The chain links TRBV6-5 to TRBJ2-7; tentatively, D is TRBD1 or TRBD2 (5 bases each). CDR1 is MNHEY and CDR2 is SVGAGI in the germline V gene. This CDR3 is built from 14 residues. Trimming removed 0 bases from V and 10 bases from J, with 16 bases in between. CDR3 residues: CASSYSLGAAPQYF. CDR3 nucleotides: TGTGCCAGCAGTTACTCCCTCGGGGCAGCCCCTCAGTACTTC.

The V gene is TRBV19, the J gene TRBJ1-6, with unresolved D. The length of the CDR3 is 13 residues. The V end lost 6 bases, the J end lost 5 bases, and 8 bases lay between the germline ends. Germline CDR1 is LNHDA and CDR2 is SQIVND (reference sequence). The CDR3 coding sequence is TGTGCCAGTAGGGAGCATCATAATTCACCCCTCCACTTT. This sequence encodes CASREHHNSPLHF.

The chain recombines TRBV27 with TRBJ2-3; 10 nucleotides agree with TRBD2. The CDR3 is 14 amino acids. V was clipped by 10 bases and J by 1 base; unmatched bases: 5. Germline CDR1 is MNHEY and CDR2 is SMNVEV (reference sequence). CDR3 sequence (DNA): TGTGCCACGCAGCGGGAGGGCCGCACAGATACGCAGTATTTT. Translation gives CATQREGRTDTQYF.

CDR3 loop: CASSLRGLAAYEQYF. The CDR3 nucleotides read TGTGCCAGTAGTCTTCGGGGGCTAGCGGCATACGAGCAGTACTTC. The V call is TRBV19, the J call TRBJ2-7; possibly TRBD2 for D (7 bases). The CDR3 is made up of 15 amino acids. V was trimmed by 5 bases and J by 4 bases, leaving 18 bases between them. The V gene's germline CDR1 is LNHDA and CDR2 SQIVND (reference sequence).